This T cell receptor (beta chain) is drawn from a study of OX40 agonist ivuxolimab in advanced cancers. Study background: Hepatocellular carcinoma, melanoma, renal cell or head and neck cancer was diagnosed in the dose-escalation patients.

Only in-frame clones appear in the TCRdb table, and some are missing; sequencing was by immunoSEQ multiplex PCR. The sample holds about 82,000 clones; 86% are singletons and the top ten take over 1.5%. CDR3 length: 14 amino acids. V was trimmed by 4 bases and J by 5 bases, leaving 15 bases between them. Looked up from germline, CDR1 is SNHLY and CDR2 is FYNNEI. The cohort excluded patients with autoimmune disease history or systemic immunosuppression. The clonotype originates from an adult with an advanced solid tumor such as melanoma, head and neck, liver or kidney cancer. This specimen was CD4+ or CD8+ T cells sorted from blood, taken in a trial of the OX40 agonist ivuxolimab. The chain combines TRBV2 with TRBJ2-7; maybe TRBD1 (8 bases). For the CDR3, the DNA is TGTGCCAGCAGTGGACTAGCAGGGGGCCACGAGCAGTACTTC. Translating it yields CASSGLAGGHEQYF.